This TCR beta chain stems from a study of blood T cell repertoires in COVID-19. For the study at large: The cDNA or gDNA used as material had been derived from T cells, B-cell-depleted T cells, or PBMCs.

Per the germline V gene, CDR1 is SGHRS and CDR2 is YFSETQ. This CDR3 is built from 16 residues. The trim removed 4 bases at V and 6 bases at J, leaving 8 bases unmatched. Sequencing was performed with immunoSEQ multiplex PCR; in TCRdb, only in-frame clones are kept and a portion is missing. The top ten hold 6.2% of the sample, which has approximately 180,000 clones, about 85% seen once. The chain uses TRBV5-1 and TRBJ1-5; 12 bases align to TRBD1. Material for sequencing was PBMCs or T cells enriched from blood (not recorded which). This TCR came from a man aged 35 to 55 who had recovered from COVID-19. The CDR3 here is CASSPGTGGVGQPQHF. DNA for the CDR3: TGCGCCAGCAGCCCGGGGACAGGGGGCGTGGGTCAGCCCCAGCATTTT.